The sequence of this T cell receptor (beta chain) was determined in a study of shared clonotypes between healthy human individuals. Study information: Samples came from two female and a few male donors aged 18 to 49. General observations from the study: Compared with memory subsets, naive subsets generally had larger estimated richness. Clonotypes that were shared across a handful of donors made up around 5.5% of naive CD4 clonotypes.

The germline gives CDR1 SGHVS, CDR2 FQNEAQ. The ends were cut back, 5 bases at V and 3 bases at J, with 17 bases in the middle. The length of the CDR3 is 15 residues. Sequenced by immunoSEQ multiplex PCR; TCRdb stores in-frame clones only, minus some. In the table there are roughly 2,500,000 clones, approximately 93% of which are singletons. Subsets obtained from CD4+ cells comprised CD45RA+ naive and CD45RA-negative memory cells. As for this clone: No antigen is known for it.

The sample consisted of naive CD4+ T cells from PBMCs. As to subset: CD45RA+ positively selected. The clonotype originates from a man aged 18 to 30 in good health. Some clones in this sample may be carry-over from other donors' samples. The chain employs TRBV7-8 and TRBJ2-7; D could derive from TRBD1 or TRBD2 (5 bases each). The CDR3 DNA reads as TGTGCCAGCAGCGTGTCCGGGACCCCCTACTACGAGCAGTACTTC. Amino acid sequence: CASSVSGTPYYEQYF.